The 21 T cell receptor beta chains below all came from one sample that was sequenced in a study of CD8 T cells in Susac syndrome. Reverse transcription of roughly 0.5 to 1 ug RNA used random hexamers. TCRdb re-called the immunoSEQ multiplex PCR reads through MiXCR, storing one row per CDR3 protein. The sample carries approximately 200,000 distinct CDR3 sequences, over 90% recorded once. The sequencing sample was made of CD4+ T cells from PBMCs. These TCRs come from a human donor with multiple sclerosis.

The V gene is TRBV3-1, the J gene TRBJ1-2; D is unclear. The CDR3 has 13 residues. V lost 1 base and J 4 bases, leaving 7 bases between the germline ends. Germline CDR1 reads LGHDT; CDR2 reads YNNKEL (reference sequence). This CDR3 is CASSQGRGYGYTF. CDR3 DNA: TGTGCCAGCAGCCAAGGTCGGGGCTATGGCTACACCTTC.

The genes are TRBV10-3 and TRBJ2-7; D call uncertain. The CDR3 is 11 amino acids. Trimming left V 10 bases short and J 2 bases short, with 9 bases between. From germline, CDR1 is ENHRY and CDR2 SYGVKD. The CDR3 nucleotides are TGTGCCAGCGGCGTAGCCTACGAGCAGTACTTC. Translated: CASGVAYEQYF.

A few counts support this clonotype. The CDR3 protein is CASSQVDGYTF. Here the CDR3 DNA reads TGTGCCAGCAGTCAGGTTGATGGCTACACCTTC. The chain recombines TRBV6-2 or TRBV6-3 with TRBJ1-2; D is undetermined. CDR3 size: 11 residues. V lost 5 bases and J lost 6, with 7 bases in between. Germline CDR1 is MNHEY and CDR2 is SVGEGT.

The chain links TRBV20-1 to TRBJ2-7, with TRBD1 identical over 7 bases. CDR3 length: 15 amino acids. With V trimmed by 0 bases and J by 2 bases, 7 bases remained unmatched. Germline CDR1 reads DFQATT; CDR2 reads SNEGSKA (reference sequence). For the CDR3, the DNA is TGCAGTGCTAGAGATTCAGGACAGGTTACCTACGAGCAGTACTTC. Translated, it gives CSARDSGQVTYEQYF.

The chain joins TRBV3-1 to TRBJ2-1; D is possibly TRBD2 (5 bases). This CDR3 is 13 amino acids long. The V gene's germline CDR1 is LGHDT and CDR2 YNNKEL (reference sequence). The V end was cut by 3 bases, the J end by 7 bases, with 10 bases between. CDR3 sequence (DNA): TGTGCCAGCAGCCAGAGAGCGGTGAATGAGCAGTTCTTC. It codes for CASSQRAVNEQFF.

The chain has TRBV6-6 and TRBJ1-1; 8 bases are shared with TRBD1. CDR3 length: 13 amino acids. Per the germline V gene, CDR1 is MNHNY and CDR2 is SVGAGI (reference sequence). Trimming took 10 bases from V and 11 from J; bases not matched to a gene: 15. CDR3: CATVGQATGGAFF. CDR3 DNA: TGTGCCACCGTGGGACAGGCTACCGGAGGGGCTTTCTTT.

V is TRBV12-3 or TRBV12-4 and J is TRBJ1-1, with TRBD1 identical over 8 bases. This CDR3 region has 15 residues. V lost 5 bases to trimming and J lost 9 bases; unmatched junction nucleotides: 14. CDR3 DNA: TGTGCCAGCAGTCTAAACCAGGGGGCGCCGGTCCAAGCTTTCTTT. Encoded protein: CASSLNQGAPVQAFF.

Regarding this clonotype: Germline and junction disagree at one end, which may indicate a read error. The chain has TRBV3-1 and TRBJ1-6; D uncertain. The germline V gene encodes CDR1 LGHDT and CDR2 YNNKEL (reference sequence). CDR3 length: 11 residues. The CDR3 bases are TGTGCCAGCGGCCACGATTCACCCCTCCACTTT. Its translation: CASGHDSPLHF.

This clonotype appeared a single time. The rearrangement uses TRBV11-3 and TRBJ2-3, with 11 positions matching TRBD2. Trimming cost V 5 bases and J 3 bases; bases outside gene matches: 10. CDR1 SGHNT and CDR2 YENEEA come from the germline V gene. This CDR3 spans 17 amino acids. Here the CDR3 DNA reads TGTGCCAGCAGCCCAAGTTTTACTAGCGGGGGTACAGATACGCAGTATTTT. Amino acid sequence: CASSPSFTSGGTDTQYF.

The CDR3 nucleotides are TGTGCCGCGCGACAGGGGAGTGAGCCTGGGGCCAACGTCCTGACTTTC. This translates into CAARQGSEPGANVLTF. The chain links TRBV27 to TRBJ2-6; 8 positions match TRBD1. Germline trimming cut 11 bases from V and 2 bases from J; bases unmatched to any gene: 11. CDR3 size: 16 residues. Germline V CDR1 and CDR2: MNHEY, SMNVEV (reference sequence).

This clonotype has a single count. The chain couples TRBV20-1 to TRBJ2-2, with D possibly TRBD2 on 6 matching bases. The V gene lost 5 bases and the J gene lost 4 bases, with 17 bases spanning the gap. The germline CDR1 and CDR2 sequences are DFQATT and SNEGSKA (reference sequence). The CDR3 length is 15 residues. The CDR3, as DNA: TGCAGTGCTGGAGGGGCCGGGGTGGCCACCGGGGAGCTGTTTTTT. It is translated as CSAGGAGVATGELFF.

This chain links TRBV28 with TRBJ1-6; perhaps TRBD1 as D (5 bases). The CDR3 covers 15 residues. Trimming cost V 7 bases and J 9 bases, with 19 bases left between them. CDR1 MDHEN and CDR2 SYDVKM come from the germline V gene. CDR3 in amino acids: CASTRFWDGTSPLHF. Written as DNA, the CDR3 is TGTGCCAGCACCCGATTCTGGGACGGCACTTCACCCCTCCACTTT.

V and J are TRBV20-1 and TRBJ2-5; D gene unclear. Germline V gives CDR1 DFQATT, CDR2 SNEGSKA (reference sequence). This CDR3 has 15 residues. Trimming stripped 1 base from V and 3 bases from J, with 15 bases between. The CDR3 reads CSARVPGSQKETQYF. The CDR3 nucleotides are TGCAGTGCTAGAGTACCGGGCAGCCAGAAAGAGACCCAGTACTTC.

This chain connects TRBV20-1 to TRBJ2-5; no firm D call. The CDR3 runs 13 residues. Trimming removed 6 bases at V and 2 bases at J, with 13 bases between. The germline gives CDR1 DFQATT, CDR2 SNEGSKA (reference sequence). CDR3 loop: CSASLGWQETQYF. The CDR3 DNA reads TGCAGTGCCTCGCTTGGATGGCAAGAGACCCAGTACTTC.

V gene TRBV27 combines with J gene TRBJ2-3; 8 bases are shared with TRBD1. Germline CDR1 and CDR2: MNHEY and SMNVEV (reference sequence). CDR3 length equals 14 residues. The trim removed 4 bases at V and 6 bases at J, leaving 6 bases unmatched. The CDR3 nucleotides are TGTGCCAGCAGTTCCAGGGGGCTGTATGATACGCAGTATTTT. Translation gives CASSSRGLYDTQYF.

The chain has TRBV20-1 and TRBJ2-7, with TRBD1 identical over 11 bases. The CDR3 loop spans 14 amino acids. Per germline, CDR1 DFQATT and CDR2 SNEGSKA (reference sequence). The V gene end was trimmed by 5 bases and the J gene end by 4 bases; junction bases not matched to a gene: 7. In nucleotides, the CDR3 is TGCAGTGCTCGTCCGGGACAGGGGGTTTACGAGCAGTACTTC. As protein: CSARPGQGVYEQYF.

The genes are TRBV25-1 and TRBJ1-5; D gene unclear. Trimming left V 2 bases short and J 5 bases short, with 7 bases between. The CDR3 has 13 amino acids. Germline loops: CDR1 MGHDK, CDR2 SYGVNS. This chain's CDR3 is CASSENGDQPQHF. For the CDR3, the DNA is TGTGCCAGCAGTGAAAACGGGGATCAGCCCCAGCATTTT.

This clonotype is a singleton in its sample. The chain employs TRBV9 and TRBJ2-1; D not certain. This CDR3 spans 15 amino acids. V was clipped by 3 bases and J by 0 bases, with 10 bases between them. Germline values: CDR1 SGDLS, CDR2 YYNGEE. The CDR3 reads CASSALGSSYNEQFF. Here the CDR3 DNA reads TGTGCCAGCAGCGCGCTGGGTAGCTCCTACAATGAGCAGTTCTTC.

This chain joins TRBV6-1 and TRBJ2-1; 12 bases fit TRBD2. The CDR3 covers 17 residues. Germline CDR1 is MNHNS and CDR2 is SASEGT. The trim removed 6 bases at V and 3 bases at J, leaving 9 bases unmatched. The CDR3 bases are TGTGCCAGCAGCACACGACCGGGACTAGCGGGCTACAATGAGCAGTTCTTC. It is translated as CASSTRPGLAGYNEQFF.

A single count supports this clonotype. CDR3 loop: CSVLFRVHHTEAFF. DNA for the CDR3: TGCAGCGTGCTCTTTCGGGTTCATCACACTGAAGCTTTCTTT. The genes are TRBV29-1 and TRBJ1-1; D is unresolved. The V and J ends lost 6 bases and 3 bases respectively, with 17 bases between them. This CDR3 contains 14 residues. Germline V CDR1 and CDR2: SQVTM, ANQGSEA.

The V and J genes are TRBV2 and TRBJ2-1; 9 nucleotides align to TRBD1. With 7 bases clipped from V and 7 bases from J, the junction kept 8 bases outside the gene matches. Germline loops: CDR1 SNHLY, CDR2 FYNNEI. The CDR3 spans 14 residues. This CDR3 reads CASIPGQGKNEQFF. The CDR3 nucleotides read TGTGCCAGCATTCCGGGACAGGGAAAGAATGAGCAGTTCTTC.